One sample yielded the 16 T cell receptor beta chains listed below, sequenced in a study of blood T cell repertoires in COVID-19. Assay used: immunoSEQ multiplex PCR; TCRdb lists only in-frame clones, some missing. The table lists 120,000 to 150,000 clones, about four fifths of them singletons, with roughly 1.6% in the top ten. Source material: peripheral blood. The receptors derive from a human donor in a cohort sampled during active COVID-19.

V is TRBV7-9 and J is TRBJ2-7, with 9 positions matching TRBD1. Germline CDR1 SEHNR, CDR2 FQNEAQ (reference sequence). This CDR3 spans 17 amino acids. The ends lost 2 bases at V and 7 bases at J; junction bases unmatched: 15. The CDR3 DNA reads as TGTGCCAGCAGCTTAAGTAGGGACAGGGATTTCCTAGGGGAGCAGTACTTC. It codes for CASSLSRDRDFLGEQYF. Full variable domain (rest looked up from reference TRBV7-9 and TRBJ2-7): DTGVSQNPRHKITKRGQNVTFRCDPISEHNRLYWYRQTLGQGPEFLTYFQNEAQLEKSRLLSDRFSAERPKGSFSTLEIQRTEQGDSAMYLCASSLSRDRDFLGEQYFGPGTRLTVT.

The chain has TRBV3-1 (or the pseudogene TRBV3-2) and TRBJ1-2; 8 positions agree with TRBD1. CDR3 length: 15 residues. Germline V CDR1 and CDR2: LGHDT, YNNKEL (reference sequence). The ends lost 4 bases at V and 2 bases at J; junction bases unmatched: 6. CDR3 residues: CASSLPGQANYGYTF. The DNA of the CDR3 is TGTGCCAGCAGCCTGCCGGGACAGGCCAACTATGGCTACACCTTC.

The chain employs TRBV5-1 and TRBJ2-3; TRBD2 matches 11 bases. V shed 4 bases and J 1 base; nucleotides not matched to a gene: 5. CDR1 is SGHRS and CDR2 is YFSETQ in the germline V gene. The CDR3 is 16 amino acids. The CDR3 DNA is TGCGCCAGCAGCGGTACTAGCGGGGGTGGCACAGATACGCAGTATTTT. Protein: CASSGTSGGGTDTQYF.

The chain uses TRBV29-1 and TRBJ2-4; TRBD1 might be the D (6 bases). The germline CDR1 and CDR2 sequences are SQVTM and ANQGSEA. The CDR3 has 13 amino acids. Trimming left V 4 bases short and J 6 bases short, with 13 bases between. The CDR3 protein is CSVVPKGGNIQYF. DNA for the CDR3: TGCAGCGTTGTCCCTAAAGGGGGAAACATTCAGTACTTC.

This clone turned up a few times. The V and J genes are TRBV3-1 (or the pseudogene TRBV3-2) and TRBJ1-6, with D hard to call. V lost 1 base to trimming and J lost 9 bases, with 13 bases between them. Germline CDR1 reads LGHDT; CDR2 reads YNNKEL (reference sequence). This CDR3 is 15 amino acids long. Written as DNA, the CDR3 is TGTGCCAGCAGCCAAGGGAGCAAGGGAGGTTCACCCCTCCACTTT. Its protein is CASSQGSKGGSPLHF.

This chain joins TRBV2 and TRBJ2-2, with D unclear. CDR3 size: 14 residues. Per the germline V gene, CDR1 is SNHLY and CDR2 is FYNNEI. Trimming stripped 4 bases from V and 3 bases from J, with 9 bases between. The CDR3 loop reads CASSVVFYTGELFF. The CDR3 bases are TGTGCCAGCAGTGTAGTATTCTACACCGGGGAGCTGTTTTTT. Full variable domain (remainder filled in from reference TRBV2 and TRBJ2-2): EPEVTQTPSHQVTQMGQEVILRCVPISNHLYFYWYRQILGQKVEFLVSFYNNEISEKSEIFDDQFSVERPDGSNFTLKIRSTKLEDSAMYFCASSVVFYTGELFFGEGSRLTVL.

The rearrangement links TRBV6-2 or TRBV6-3 to TRBJ2-5; no clear D. V was trimmed by 5 bases and J by 5 bases, leaving 12 bases between them. Germline CDR1 MNHEY, CDR2 SVGEGT. This CDR3 comprises 13 residues. The CDR3 region has the DNA TGTGCCAGCAGTCTCGTCGGTCGGGAGACCCAGTACTTC. Its protein is CASSLVGRETQYF.

The chain employs TRBV5-5 and TRBJ2-7; 9 positions match TRBD2. V shed 1 base, J shed 3 bases, and the junction held 11 bases outside the gene matches. The length of the CDR3 is 17 residues. CDR1 and CDR2 (germline): SGHKS, YYEKEE (reference sequence). CDR3 DNA sequence: TGTGCCAGCAGCTTGCTGTTGACTAGCGGATACTACTACGAGCAGTACTTC. It yields the protein CASSLLLTSGYYYEQYF.

V and J are TRBV20-1 and TRBJ2-3; 14 positions match TRBD2. The V gene's germline CDR1 is DFQATT and CDR2 SNEGSKA (reference sequence). J gave up 1 base and V 3 bases, and 9 bases lay outside the gene matches. The CDR3 runs to 18 residues. The CDR3 is CSASRWTSGRRGTDTQYF. The CDR3 DNA follows: TGCAGTGCTAGTAGATGGACTAGCGGGAGGAGGGGCACAGATACGCAGTATTTT.

The rearrangement uses TRBV7-8 and TRBJ2-1; 12 nucleotides align to TRBD2. With V trimmed by 5 bases and J by 8 bases, 10 bases remained unmatched. Germline CDR1 reads SGHVS; CDR2 reads FQNEAQ. The CDR3 spans 16 residues. CDR3 loop: CASSRTASGRAYEQFF. As DNA, the CDR3 is TGTGCCAGCAGCCGAACCGCTAGCGGGAGGGCCTATGAGCAGTTCTTC.

This chain connects TRBV6-5 to TRBJ2-1; weak D call: TRBD2 (5 bases). V was shortened by 5 bases and J by 6 bases, with 14 bases between the two germline ends. The CDR3 runs 14 residues. Germline loops: CDR1 MNHEY, CDR2 SVGAGI. CDR3 region: CASSRGLGGNEQFF. The CDR3 DNA reads TGTGCCAGCAGTCGAGGACTGGGTGGCAATGAGCAGTTCTTC.

The J gene is TRBJ2-1, the V gene TRBV25-1; weak D call: TRBD2 (6 bases). CDR1 MGHDK and CDR2 SYGVNS come from the germline V gene. The CDR3 spans 12 residues. V shed 6 bases and J shed 5 bases, with 8 bases lying between them. The CDR3 loop is CASRGLHNEQFF. CDR3 sequence (DNA): TGTGCCAGCAGGGGACTTCACAATGAGCAGTTCTTC.

The chain couples TRBV25-1 to TRBJ1-6; no firm D call. CDR1 and CDR2 from the germline V gene are MGHDK and SYGVNS. V was shortened by 1 base and J by 15 bases, with 16 bases between the two germline ends. This CDR3 is built from 14 residues. The CDR3, as DNA: TGTGCCAGCAGTGAATCTACTCAATCGCTATACCTCCACTTT. The encoded protein is CASSESTQSLYLHF.

This clone was counted only a few times. V usage is TRBV19 and J usage is TRBJ2-7, with D unresolved. The V and J ends lost 4 bases and 2 bases respectively, with 12 bases between them. Germline lookup yields CDR1 LNHDA and CDR2 SQIVND (reference sequence). The CDR3 spans 14 residues. The DNA for the CDR3 is TGTGCCAGTAGTAGAGCAAACAGCCCCTACGAGCAGTACTTC. It is translated as CASSRANSPYEQYF.

The CDR3 DNA reads as TGTGCCAGCAGTTACTCTACTGCTAGCGGGGCCTACGAGCAGTACTTC. Its protein is CASSYSTASGAYEQYF. The V gene is TRBV6-5, the J gene TRBJ2-7; 9 bases line up with TRBD2. V lost 0 bases and J lost 2; bases outside the gene matches: 5. Germline CDR1 reads MNHEY; CDR2 reads SVGAGI. The CDR3 has 16 residues.

V and J are TRBV5-1 and TRBJ1-5; the match to TRBD1 covers 11 bases. CDR3 size: 16 residues. Germline V gives CDR1 SGHRS, CDR2 YFSETQ. Trimming cost V 0 bases and J 6 bases; bases outside gene matches: 5. Written as DNA, the CDR3 is TGCGCCAGCAGCTTGGGGCCGGGACAGGGGGTTCAGCCCCAGCATTTT. Its translation: CASSLGPGQGVQPQHF.